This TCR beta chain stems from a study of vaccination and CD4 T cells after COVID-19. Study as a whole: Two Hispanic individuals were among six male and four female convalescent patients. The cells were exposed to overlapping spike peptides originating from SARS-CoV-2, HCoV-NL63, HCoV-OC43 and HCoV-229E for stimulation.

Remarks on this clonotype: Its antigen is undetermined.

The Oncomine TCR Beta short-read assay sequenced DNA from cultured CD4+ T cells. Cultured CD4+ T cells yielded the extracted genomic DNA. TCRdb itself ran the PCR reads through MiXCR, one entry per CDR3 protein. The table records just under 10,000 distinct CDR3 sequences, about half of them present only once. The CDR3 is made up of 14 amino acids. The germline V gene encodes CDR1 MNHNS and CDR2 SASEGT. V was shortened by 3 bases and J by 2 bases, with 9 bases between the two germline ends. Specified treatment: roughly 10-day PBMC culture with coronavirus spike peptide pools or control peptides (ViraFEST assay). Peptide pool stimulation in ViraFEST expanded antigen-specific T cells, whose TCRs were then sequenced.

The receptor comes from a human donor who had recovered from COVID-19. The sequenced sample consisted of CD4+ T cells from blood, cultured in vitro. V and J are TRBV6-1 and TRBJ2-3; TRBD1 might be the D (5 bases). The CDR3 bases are TGTGCCAGCAGTGATGTTGGACACACAGATACGCAGTATTTT. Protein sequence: CASSDVGHTDTQYF.